The present entry profiles one T cell receptor (beta chain) with its context. This entry comes from a study of blood T cell repertoires in COVID-19. Across the study: In each case, the material was cDNA or gDNA derived from T cells, B-cell-depleted T cells, or PBMCs.

In the study's own analysis: Using reference gene primer amplification, nucleated cell counts were estimated. Method: immunoSEQ multiplex PCR; TCRdb's copy keeps in-frame clones and lacks some. The V and J calls and the clone size are those of that table, but D and trimming were determined from the DNA. The sample has 150,000 to 200,000 clones, more than 70% seen once. There are 17 residues in the CDR3. The ends were cut back, 0 bases at V and 8 bases at J, with 19 bases in the middle. The gene calls are TRBV23-1 and TRBJ1-4; D unclear. TRBV23-1 is an ORF, with its function uncertain. This sequence was found in a woman aged 60-75 years with acute or convalescent COVID-19. Input material: peripheral blood. The CDR3 spells CASSQSKGQTRQEKLFF. The CDR3 bases are TGCGCCAGCAGTCAATCGAAAGGGCAAACTAGGCAGGAAAAACTGTTTTTT.